Shown below are 9 T cell receptor beta chains from a single sample sequenced in a study of somatic mutations in cytotoxic T cells in rheumatoid arthritis. Assay used: immunoSEQ multiplex PCR; TCRdb lists only in-frame clones, some missing. The table includes tens of thousands of clones, 80% to 85% detected once. Sequenced input: CD8+ T cells sorted from blood. These receptors were taken from an adult with rheumatoid arthritis.

The V and J genes are TRBV19 and TRBJ1-2, with D tentatively TRBD1 (6 bases). The CDR3 is made up of 14 amino acids. V lost 5 bases and J 7 bases, leaving 17 bases between the germline ends. CDR1 LNHDA and CDR2 SQIVND come from the germline V gene (reference sequence). In DNA, the CDR3 is TGTGCCAGTAGTCTCCGGGGGGGCTGGACTGGCTACACCTTC. Translated: CASSLRGGWTGYTF.

This chain links TRBV27 with TRBJ2-7; 8 bases match TRBD1. From germline, CDR1 is MNHEY and CDR2 SMNVEV (reference sequence). CDR3 length: 14 residues. The J segment lost 3 bases and the V segment lost 8 bases, leaving 9 bases of the junction unmatched. CDR3 coding DNA: TGTGCCAGCTCCGCCTACAGGGGGAGCTACGAGCAGTACTTC. Translated, it gives CASSAYRGSYEQYF.

The rearrangement links TRBV7-6 to TRBJ2-1, with a tentative D call TRBD2 (5 bases). Germline-derived CDR1 and CDR2 are SGHVS and FNYEAQ. The V gene lost 2 bases and the J gene lost 10 bases, with 15 bases spanning the gap. The CDR3 is made up of 14 amino acids. The CDR3 DNA reads TGTGCCAGCAGCTTAAGACCCCCCAGGAGGGAGCAGTTCTTC. Its translation: CASSLRPPRREQFF.

This chain uses TRBV13 with TRBJ2-5; TRBD2 agrees at 10 bases. The CDR3 sequence is 19 residues long. V lost 5 bases and J lost 1; bases outside the gene matches: 16. Germline V gene sequence: CDR1 PRHDT, CDR2 FYEKMQ (reference sequence). CDR3 region: CASSPPRSGGVAGQETQYF. CDR3 DNA: TGTGCCAGCAGCCCACCCCGCAGCGGGGGGGTGGCCGGCCAAGAGACCCAGTACTTC.

The CDR3 region has the DNA TGTGCCAGCAGCTCGAATAGCGGGAGCGCCTGGGATGAGCAGTTCTTC. It is translated as CASSSNSGSAWDEQFF. V usage is TRBV7-2 and J usage is TRBJ2-1; 9 positions match TRBD2. V was pared by 4 bases and J by 8 bases, with 12 bases of the junction left unmatched. This CDR3 region has 16 residues. The germline CDR1 and CDR2 sequences are SGHTA and FQGNSA. Filled out from reference TRBV7-2 and TRBJ2-1, the complete variable domain reads GAGVSQSPSNKVTEKGKDVELRCDPISGHTALYWYRQSLGQGLEFLIYFQGNSAPDKSGLPSDRFSAERTGGSVSTLTIQRTQQEDSAVYLCASSSNSGSAWDEQFFGPGTRLTVL.

The gene calls are TRBV19 and TRBJ2-1, with 12 bases matching TRBD2. This CDR3 region has 15 residues. Looked up from germline, CDR1 is LNHDA and CDR2 is SQIVND (reference sequence). V trimming: 5 bases; J trimming: 4 bases; junction bases outside the gene matches: 3. The CDR3 DNA reads as TGTGCCAGTAGTTGGACTAGCGGGGATTACAATGAGCAGTTCTTC. It codes for CASSWTSGDYNEQFF.

This rearrangement joins TRBV7-8 to TRBJ2-2; 7 bases fit TRBD1. Germline loops: CDR1 SGHVS, CDR2 FQNEAQ. Trimming took 3 bases from V and 3 from J; bases not matched to a gene: 7. CDR3 size: 16 residues. The CDR3 DNA follows: TGTGCCAGCAGCTTCGATCAGGGGGTGTACACCGGGGAGCTGTTTTTT. This codes for CASSFDQGVYTGELFF. Complete variable domain (other parts from reference TRBV7-8 and TRBJ2-2): GAGVSQSPRYKVAKRGQDVALRCDPISGHVSLFWYQQALGQGPEFLTYFQNEAQLDKSGLPSDRFFAERPEGSVSTLKIQRTQQEDSAVYLCASSFDQGVYTGELFFGEGSRLTVL.

This clone was observed a few times. The J gene is TRBJ1-5, the V gene TRBV7-9; D might be TRBD1 (5 bases). CDR3 length equals 15 residues. Germline CDR1 is SEHNR and CDR2 is FQNEAQ (reference sequence). Trimming removed 2 bases at V and 1 base at J, with 9 bases between. The CDR3 DNA reads TGTGCCAGCAGCTTACTAGGGGACAGCAATCAGCCCCAGCATTTT. This sequence encodes CASSLLGDSNQPQHF.

The chain uses TRBV5-1 and TRBJ1-1, with 8 positions matching TRBD1. This CDR3 has 15 residues. Germline V gene data show CDR1 as SGHRS and CDR2 as YFSETQ. J lost 5 bases, V lost 0 bases, and 6 bases had no gene match. CDR3 DNA: TGCGCCAGCAGCTTGGTGGACAGGGCTAGGACTGAAGCTTTCTTT. It encodes CASSLVDRARTEAFF.